These 7 T cell receptor beta chains were sequenced from one sample in a study of T cells in Graves' hyperthyroidism and ophthalmopathy. Amplification targeted TCR beta CDR3 regions from RNA transcripts. TCR CDR3 underwent first-round RT-PCR with the HTBI primer set. TCRdb redid the calling of the multiplex PCR reads with MiXCR, one entry per CDR3 protein. In the table there are under 350,000 distinct CDR3 sequences, less than 30% of which are singletons. What was sequenced was blood. The source is a man aged 35 to 55 with Graves' hyperthyroidism that later progressed to Graves' ophthalmopathy.

There are many counts of this clonotype. This chain connects TRBV6-1 to TRBJ2-7; D might be TRBD1 or TRBD2, each matching 5 bases. This CDR3 has 13 amino acids. The ends were cut back, 4 bases at V and 2 bases at J, with 9 bases in the middle. CDR1 and CDR2 from the germline V gene are MNHNS and SASEGT. CDR3 DNA: TGTGCCAGCAGTGGGGGGATAACCTACGAGCAGTACTTC. The encoded protein is CASSGGITYEQYF.

A few counts support this clonotype. This chain links TRBV28 with TRBJ1-3, with 7 positions matching TRBD1. V was pared by 5 bases and J by 0 bases, with 4 bases of the junction left unmatched. The CDR3 covers 15 residues. Germline lookup yields CDR1 MDHEN and CDR2 SYDVKM. CDR3 region: CASSEGQLSGNTIYF. CDR3 nucleotide sequence: TGTGCCAGCAGTGAGGGACAGCTCTCTGGAAACACCATATATTTT. Full variable domain (missing parts from reference TRBV28 and TRBJ1-3): DVKVTQSSRYLVKRTGEKVFLECVQDMDHENMFWYRQDPGLGLRLIYFSYDVKMKEKGDIPEGYSVSREKKERFSLILESASTNQTSMYLCASSEGQLSGNTIYFGEGSWLTVV.

This clonotype appeared many times. V gene TRBV4-1 combines with J gene TRBJ1-5; D is uncertain. Trimming took 0 bases from V and 5 from J, leaving 5 bases between them. There are 13 residues in the CDR3. Germline V lookup: CDR1 MGHRA, CDR2 YSYEKL. DNA of the CDR3: TGCGCCAGCAGCCAAGAAGGAGATCAGCCCCAGCATTTT. It codes for CASSQEGDQPQHF.

The chain links TRBV5-1 to TRBJ2-5, with D unclear. This CDR3 spans 14 amino acids. Germline CDR1 reads SGHRS; CDR2 reads YFSETQ. The germline V and J ends were trimmed by 4 bases and 5 bases, with 15 bases remaining between them. The CDR3 DNA sequence: TGCGCCAGCAGCACGAACGCGGAAAGGGAGACCCAGTACTTC. Translating it yields CASSTNAERETQYF.

This clonotype was seen at least ten times. This sequence joins TRBV30 and TRBJ1-6; D is unclear. Trimming removed 3 bases at V and 12 bases at J, with 12 bases between. The CDR3 has 12 amino acids. Germline V gene data show CDR1 as GTSNPN and CDR2 as SVGIG (reference sequence). As DNA, the CDR3 is TGTGCCTGGAGCTACGCTCCGGGACCCCTCCACTTT. Amino acid sequence: CAWSYAPGPLHF.

This clonotype was recorded many times. This sequence joins TRBV30 and TRBJ2-7; D remains ambiguous. Germline V gene sequence: CDR1 GTSNPN, CDR2 SVGIG (reference sequence). This CDR3 comprises 13 residues. Trimming pared 2 bases from V and 3 bases from J, leaving 11 bases between. The CDR3: CAWSYRNVYEQYF. CDR3 in DNA: TGTGCCTGGAGTTACCGAAACGTCTACGAGCAGTACTTC.

The table lists this clonotype with many counts. The chain links TRBV6-5 to TRBJ2-5, with 7 bases aligning to TRBD1. CDR1 is MNHEY and CDR2 is SVGAGI in the germline V gene. This CDR3 comprises 13 residues. V shed 7 bases, J shed 5 bases, and the junction held 7 bases outside the gene matches. CDR3 DNA: TGTGCCAGCAACCCAGGGGGATGGGAGACCCAGTACTTC. The encoded protein is CASNPGGWETQYF.